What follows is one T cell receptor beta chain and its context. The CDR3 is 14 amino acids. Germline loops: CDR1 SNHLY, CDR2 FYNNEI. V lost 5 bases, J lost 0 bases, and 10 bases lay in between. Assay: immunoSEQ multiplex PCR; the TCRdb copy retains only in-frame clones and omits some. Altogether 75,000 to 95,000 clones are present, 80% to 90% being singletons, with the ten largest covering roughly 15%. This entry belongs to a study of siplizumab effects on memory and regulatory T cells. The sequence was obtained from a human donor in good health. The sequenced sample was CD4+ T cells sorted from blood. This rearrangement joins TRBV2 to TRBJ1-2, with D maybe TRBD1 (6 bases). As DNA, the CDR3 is TGTGCCAGCAGTTATCGGACAGCTAACTATGGCTACACCTTC. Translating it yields CASSYRTANYGYTF.